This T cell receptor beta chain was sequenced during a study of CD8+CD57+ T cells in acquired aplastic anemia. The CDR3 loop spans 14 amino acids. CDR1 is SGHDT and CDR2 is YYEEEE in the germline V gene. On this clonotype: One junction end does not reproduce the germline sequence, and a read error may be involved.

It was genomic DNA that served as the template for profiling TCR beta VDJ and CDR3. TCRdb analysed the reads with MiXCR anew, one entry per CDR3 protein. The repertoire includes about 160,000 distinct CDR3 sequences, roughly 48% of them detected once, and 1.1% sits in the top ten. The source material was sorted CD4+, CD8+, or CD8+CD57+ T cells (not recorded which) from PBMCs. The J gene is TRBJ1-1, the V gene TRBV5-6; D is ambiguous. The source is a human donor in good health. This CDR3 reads CASSPQLGNSEAFF. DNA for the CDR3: TGTGCCAGCAGCCCCCAGTTGGGGAACTCTGAAGCTTTCTTT.